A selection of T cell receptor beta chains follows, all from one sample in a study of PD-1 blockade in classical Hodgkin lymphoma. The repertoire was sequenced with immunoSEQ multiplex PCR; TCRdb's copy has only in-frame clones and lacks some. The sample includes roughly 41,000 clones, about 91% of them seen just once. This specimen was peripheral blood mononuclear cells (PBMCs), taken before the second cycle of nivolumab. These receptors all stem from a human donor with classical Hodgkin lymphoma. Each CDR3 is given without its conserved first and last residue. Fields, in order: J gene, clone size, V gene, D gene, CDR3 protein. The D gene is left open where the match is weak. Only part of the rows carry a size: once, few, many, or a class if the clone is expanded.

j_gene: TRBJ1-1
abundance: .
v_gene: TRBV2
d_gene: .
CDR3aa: AGGGRTARNTEAF

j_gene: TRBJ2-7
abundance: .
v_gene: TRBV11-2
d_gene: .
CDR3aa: ASSRDPRYEQY

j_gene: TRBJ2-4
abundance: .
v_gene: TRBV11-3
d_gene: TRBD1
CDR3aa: ASSRQGNIQY

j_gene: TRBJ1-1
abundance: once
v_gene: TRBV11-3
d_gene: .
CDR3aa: ASGYRNTEAF

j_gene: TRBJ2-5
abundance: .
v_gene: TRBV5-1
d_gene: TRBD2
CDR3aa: ASSLAGREGRETQY

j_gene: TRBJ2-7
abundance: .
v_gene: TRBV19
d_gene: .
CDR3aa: ATLEGEGYEQY

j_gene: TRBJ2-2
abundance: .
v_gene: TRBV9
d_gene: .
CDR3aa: AGSPSWQSTGELF

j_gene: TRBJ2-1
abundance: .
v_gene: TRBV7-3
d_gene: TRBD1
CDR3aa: ASSPIGTGNYNEQF

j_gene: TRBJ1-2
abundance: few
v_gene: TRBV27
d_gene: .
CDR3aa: ASSPSQGNIYGYT

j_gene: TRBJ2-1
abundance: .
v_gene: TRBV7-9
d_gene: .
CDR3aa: ASSFGPILTYNEQF

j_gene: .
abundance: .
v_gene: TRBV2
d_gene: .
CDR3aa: ASRAGASFILEQY

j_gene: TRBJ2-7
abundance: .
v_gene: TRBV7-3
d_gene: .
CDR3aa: ASSLVDRPPLEQY

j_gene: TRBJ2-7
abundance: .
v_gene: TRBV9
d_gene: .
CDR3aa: ASSVDLYEQY

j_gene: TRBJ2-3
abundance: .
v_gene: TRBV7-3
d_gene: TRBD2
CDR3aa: ASSTGTSSDTQY

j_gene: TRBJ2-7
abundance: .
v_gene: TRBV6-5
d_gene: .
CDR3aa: ASSYSGNGPYEQY

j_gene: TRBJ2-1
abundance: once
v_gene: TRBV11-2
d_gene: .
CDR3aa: ASSFGEQF

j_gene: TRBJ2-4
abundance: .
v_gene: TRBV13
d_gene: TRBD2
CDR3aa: ASSPTSGRATGDIQY

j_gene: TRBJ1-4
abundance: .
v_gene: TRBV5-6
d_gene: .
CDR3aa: ASSLFQGNEKLF

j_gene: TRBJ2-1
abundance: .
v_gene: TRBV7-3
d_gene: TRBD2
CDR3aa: ASSLLSAGNEQF

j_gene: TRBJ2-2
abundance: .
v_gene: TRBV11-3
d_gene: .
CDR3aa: ASSLISGLTGELF

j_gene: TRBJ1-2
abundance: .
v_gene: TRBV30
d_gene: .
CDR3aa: AWSDGSSYGYT

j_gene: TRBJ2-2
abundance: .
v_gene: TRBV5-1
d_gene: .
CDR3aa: ASSLGPRTGRTGELF

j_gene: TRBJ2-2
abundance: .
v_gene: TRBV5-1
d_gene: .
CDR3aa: ASSLGLNTGELF

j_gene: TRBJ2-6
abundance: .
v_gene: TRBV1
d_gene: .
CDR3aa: TSRRERAQSRANVLT

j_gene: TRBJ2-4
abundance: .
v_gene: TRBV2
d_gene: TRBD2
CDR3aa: ASREASGAKNIQY

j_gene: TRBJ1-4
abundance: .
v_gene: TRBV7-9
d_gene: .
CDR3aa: ASSLRGEPNEKLF

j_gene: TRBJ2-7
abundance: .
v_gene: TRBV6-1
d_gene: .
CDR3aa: ASGARGFYEQY

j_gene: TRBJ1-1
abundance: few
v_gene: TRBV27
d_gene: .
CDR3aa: ASSDLHRDAF

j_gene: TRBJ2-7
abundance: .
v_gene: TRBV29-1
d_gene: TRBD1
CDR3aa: SVRGLRYYEQY

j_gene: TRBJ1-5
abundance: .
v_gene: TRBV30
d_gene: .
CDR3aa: AWSVRAGQPQH

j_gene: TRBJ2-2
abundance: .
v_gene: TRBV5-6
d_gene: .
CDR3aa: ASSLSERRTGELF

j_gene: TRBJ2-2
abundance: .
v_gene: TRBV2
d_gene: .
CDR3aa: ASSEAGSNTGELF

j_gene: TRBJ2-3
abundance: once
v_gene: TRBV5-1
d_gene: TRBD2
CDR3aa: ASSLGTSGRVGTDTQY

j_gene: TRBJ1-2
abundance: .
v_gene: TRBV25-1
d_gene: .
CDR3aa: ASSGAPPAVYGYT

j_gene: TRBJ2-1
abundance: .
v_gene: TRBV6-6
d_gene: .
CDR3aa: ASSYFRELDEQF

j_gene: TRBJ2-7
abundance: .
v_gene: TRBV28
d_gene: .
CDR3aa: ASSPQEASYEQY

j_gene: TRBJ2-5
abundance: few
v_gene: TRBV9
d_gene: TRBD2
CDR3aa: ASSLLGPTSGKQETQY

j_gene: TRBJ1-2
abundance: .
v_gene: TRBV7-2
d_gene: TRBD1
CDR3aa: ASSLTGTYGYT

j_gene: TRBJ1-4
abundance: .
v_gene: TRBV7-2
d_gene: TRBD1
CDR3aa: ASSLPGGVLIGEKLF

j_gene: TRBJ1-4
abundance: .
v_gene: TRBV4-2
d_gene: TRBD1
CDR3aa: ASSQEVQGAATNEKLF

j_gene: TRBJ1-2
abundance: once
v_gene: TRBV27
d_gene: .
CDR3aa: ASRQRGGYGYT

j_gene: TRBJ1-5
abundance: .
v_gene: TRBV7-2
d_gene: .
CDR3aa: ASSKRDSNQPQH

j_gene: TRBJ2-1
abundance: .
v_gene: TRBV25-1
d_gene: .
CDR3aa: ASSELLGMGYNEQF

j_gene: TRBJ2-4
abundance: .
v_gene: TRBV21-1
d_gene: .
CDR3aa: ASSNSRKNIQY

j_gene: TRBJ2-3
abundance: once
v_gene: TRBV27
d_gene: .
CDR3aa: ASSLSWGQFSTDTQY

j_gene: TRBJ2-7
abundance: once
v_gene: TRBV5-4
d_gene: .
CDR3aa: ASRTRGSSYEQY

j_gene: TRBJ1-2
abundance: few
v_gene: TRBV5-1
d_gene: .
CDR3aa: ASSLGAGEGYT

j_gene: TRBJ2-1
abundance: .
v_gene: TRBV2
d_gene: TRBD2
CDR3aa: ASTLLAGGVNEQF

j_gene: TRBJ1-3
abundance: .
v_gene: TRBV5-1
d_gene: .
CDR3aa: ASSVGGFGYTGNTIY

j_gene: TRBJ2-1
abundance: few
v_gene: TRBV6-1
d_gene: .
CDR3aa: ASPDSTYSYNEQF

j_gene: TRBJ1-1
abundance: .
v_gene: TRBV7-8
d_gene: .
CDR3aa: ASSSVGGTEAF

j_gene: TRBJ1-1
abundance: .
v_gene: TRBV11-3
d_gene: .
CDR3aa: ASSLRRNTEAF

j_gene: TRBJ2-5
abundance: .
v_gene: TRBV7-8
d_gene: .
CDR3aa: ASRTGLPYQETQY